Listed below are T cell receptor beta chains from one sample, sequenced in a study of technical replicates of blood from several donors. The method was immunoSEQ multiplex PCR; TCRdb's version includes in-frame clones alone and lacks a portion of them. In the table there are approximately 44,000 clones, around 96% of which are singletons. Sequenced: T cells isolated from PBMCs. These receptors originate from a human donor in good health. CDR3s include the opening cysteine and the closing phenylalanine or tryptophan. D genes are given only for firm matches. Some rows have no size entry. The others give once, few or many, or a class for an expanded clone.

v_gene	j_gene	d_gene	abundance	CDR3nt	CDR3aa
TRBV7-6	TRBJ2-7	TRBD2	.	TGTGCCAGCAGCTGGAGTAGCGGGAGATACGAGCAGTACTTC	CASSWSSGRYEQYF
TRBV11-3	TRBJ2-3	TRBD1	.	TGTGCCAGCAGCTTCCGGGACAGGGGAACAGATACGCAGTATTTT	CASSFRDRGTDTQYF
TRBV19	TRBJ2-5	TRBD2	.	TGTGCCTCGGGGGGGAAGGAGACCCAGTACTTC	CASGGKETQYF
TRBV28	TRBJ2-3	.	.	TGTGCCAGCAGTTTTATAGAATTGGTCGATACGCAGTATTTT	CASSFIELVDTQYF
TRBV27	TRBJ2-2	TRBD1	.	TGTGCCAGCAGTGGGGACAGGGGGACCACCGGGGAGCTGTTTTTT	CASSGDRGTTGELFF
TRBV2	TRBJ2-7	TRBD1	.	TGTGCCAGCAGTGTGTACCGGGACAGGAGCTCCTACGAGCAGTACTTC	CASSVYRDRSSYEQYF
TRBV7-9	TRBJ2-1	TRBD2	.	TGTGCCAGCAGCTTACGGCGGGAGGGCCCCGATGAGCAGTTCTTC	CASSLRREGPDEQFF
TRBV5-4	TRBJ2-2	TRBD2	once	TGTGCCAGCAGCGGACTAGGGACCGGGGAGCTGTTTTTT	CASSGLGTGELFF
TRBV7-3	TRBJ2-3	.	.	TGTGCCAGCAGCTTAACCGGTCTAGTTACAGATACGCAGTATTTT	CASSLTGLVTDTQYF
TRBV4-1	TRBJ1-2	TRBD1	.	TGCGCCAGCAGCCAAGAGGACAGGGGTTTTAATGGCTACACCTTC	CASSQEDRGFNGYTF
TRBV11-3	TRBJ1-1	.	.	TGTGCCAGCAGCGCATTGAGGGGGACTGAAGCTTTCTTT	CASSALRGTEAFF
TRBV13	TRBJ2-7	TRBD1	.	TGTGCCAGCAGCACTCGACAGGGAGCCTCCGACGAGCAGTACTTC	CASSTRQGASDEQYF
TRBV5-6	TRBJ1-2	.	.	TGTGCCAGCAGCGGAAACAGGGTCGGCTACACCTTC	CASSGNRVGYTF
TRBV6-1	TRBJ1-2	.	.	TGTGCCAGCAGTGAAGTTTCCGATCTTATAGACACGACCGGCTACACCTTC	CASSEVSDLIDTTGYTF
TRBV10-1	TRBJ1-1	TRBD1	.	TGCGCCAGCAATGAGGACAGGGAAGGAACTGAAGCTTTCTTT	CASNEDREGTEAFF
TRBV6-4	TRBJ2-5	TRBD2	.	TGTGCCAGCAGTGACGCGGGAGCGGAGACCCAGTACTTC	CASSDAGAETQYF
TRBV11-3	TRBJ2-3	.	.	TGTGCCAGCAGCTTTAAGGGAGAGATGGATACGCAGTATTTT	CASSFKGEMDTQYF
TRBV7-2	TRBJ2-7	.	.	TGTGCCAGCAGCTTAGAGTCGCGTTCATACGAGCAGTACTTC	CASSLESRSYEQYF
TRBV4-2	TRBJ1-2	.	.	TGTGCCAGCAGCCAATTTTGGGAAGGGGACTATGGCTACACCTTC	CASSQFWEGDYGYTF
TRBV4-3	TRBJ2-3	TRBD2	once	TGCGCCAGCAGCCAAGAGGGACTAGCGGGACCCGGGGATACGCAGTATTTT	CASSQEGLAGPGDTQYF
TRBV13	TRBJ2-7	TRBD2	.	TGTGCCAGCACTCCACCTCCTAGCGGGTCCTACGAGCAGTACTTC	CASTPPPSGSYEQYF
TRBV6-1	TRBJ2-7	TRBD2	.	TGTGCCAGCAGTGAAGCATTGACGGGAGGGCCCTACGAGCAGTACTTC	CASSEALTGGPYEQYF
TRBV5-8	TRBJ1-4	.	.	TGTGCCAGCAGCTTGGATCCCTGGACAGTTAATGAAAAACTGTTTTTT	CASSLDPWTVNEKLFF
TRBV9	TRBJ1-5	TRBD1	.	TGTGCCAGCAGCGTAGAAGTCCCAGGACAGGGGCTTCGCCAGCCCCAGCATTTT	CASSVEVPGQGLRQPQHF
TRBV27	TRBJ2-7	.	.	TGTGCCAGCACCGGGGGAGGCGGGCAGTACTTC	CASTGGGGQYF
TRBV19	TRBJ2-3	TRBD2	.	TGTGCCAGTAGCGCGGGAGGCACAGATACGCAGTATTTT	CASSAGGTDTQYF
TRBV10-3	TRBJ2-3	TRBD2	.	TGTGCCATCAGTTCACTAGCGGGGACCACAGATACGCAGTATTTT	CAISSLAGTTDTQYF
TRBV2	TRBJ2-5	TRBD1	.	TGTGCCAGCAGCGAGGGACAGGCAGCGGCCCAGTACTTC	CASSEGQAAAQYF
TRBV19	TRBJ1-2	TRBD1	.	TGTGCCAGTAGAAGAGGGGGCTCCAACTATGGCTACACCTTC	CASRRGGSNYGYTF
TRBV5-8	TRBJ2-3	TRBD2	.	TGTGCCGGAGGAGTGAAGTTTGGACTAGCGGGAGGGCCAGATACGCAGTATTTT	CAGGVKFGLAGGPDTQYF
TRBV20-1	TRBJ1-1	.	.	TGCAGTGCGGGCCCTAACACTGAAGCTTTCTTT	CSAGPNTEAFF
TRBV9	TRBJ2-7	.	.	TGTGCCAGCAGCCCGGGTGGGGAGGACTACGAGCAGTACTTC	CASSPGGEDYEQYF
TRBV10-3	TRBJ1-2	TRBD1	once	TGTGCCATCAAGGTACAGGGGAACTATGGCTACACCTTC	CAIKVQGNYGYTF
TRBV7-8	TRBJ2-7	TRBD2	.	TGTGCCAGCAGCTCCGGGACTAGCGGGAACGAGCAGTACTTC	CASSSGTSGNEQYF
TRBV5-4	TRBJ2-2	.	.	TGTGCCAGCAGCTTTCCCGACACCGGGGAGCTGTTTTTT	CASSFPDTGELFF
TRBV2	TRBJ1-5	TRBD1	.	TGTGCCAGCAGACTGGGACAGGGTCGGTATAGCAATCAGCCCCAGCATTTT	CASRLGQGRYSNQPQHF
TRBV9	TRBJ2-3	TRBD1	.	TGTGCCAGCAGCCCCTGGGACAGGGAGGGGGATACGCAGTATTTT	CASSPWDREGDTQYF
TRBV28	TRBJ2-7	TRBD1	.	TGTGCCAGCAGTTTTATAGGGACAGGGACCTACGAGCAGTACTTC	CASSFIGTGTYEQYF
TRBV27	TRBJ2-4	.	.	TGTGCCAGCAGTTCCTCGACTCACATTCAGTACTTC	CASSSSTHIQYF
TRBV7-2	TRBJ2-1	TRBD2	.	TGTGCCAGCAGCTGGACTAGCGGATTCTCCTACAATGAGCAGTTCTTC	CASSWTSGFSYNEQFF
TRBV6-6	TRBJ2-4	TRBD1	.	TGTGCCAGCAGTTACGGGGGACAGGAGGAAGGTTACATTCAGTACTTC	CASSYGGQEEGYIQYF
TRBV7-8	TRBJ2-7	TRBD2	.	TGTGCCAGCAAACAAGCCGGGACTAGCAACTACGAGCAGTACTTC	CASKQAGTSNYEQYF
TRBV7-2	TRBJ2-1	.	.	TGTGCCAGCAGCCTGAGCTCCTACAATGAGCAGTTCTTC	CASSLSSYNEQFF
TRBV19	TRBJ2-1	TRBD1	.	TGTGCCACTATACAGGGGCATGAGCAGTTCTTC	CATIQGHEQFF
TRBV28	TRBJ2-7	TRBD1	.	TGTGCCAGCACCCCTTATCGGGACAGGGACGAGCAGTACTTC	CASTPYRDRDEQYF
TRBV7-2	TRBJ1-2	.	.	TGTGCCAGCAGCTTAGGACAGTACGGCTACACCTTC	CASSLGQYGYTF
TRBV30	TRBJ1-5	.	.	TGTGCCTGGGGCCGGGACACAAATCAGCCCCAGCATTTT	CAWGRDTNQPQHF
TRBV7-3	TRBJ2-3	.	.	TGTGCCAGCAGCATACCCGGAGGGACAGATACGCAGTATTTT	CASSIPGGTDTQYF
TRBV6-6	TRBJ2-7	.	.	TGTGCCAGCAGTTACATTAGCTACGAGCAGTACTTC	CASSYISYEQYF
TRBV4-1	TRBJ2-7	TRBD2	.	TGCGCCAGCAGCCAGGAATCCGGACTAGCGGGAAGGTACGAGCAGTACTTC	CASSQESGLAGRYEQYF
TRBV6-1	TRBJ2-2	.	.	TGTGCCAGCAGTATTTTACACCAAACCGGGGAGCTGTTTTTT	CASSILHQTGELFF
TRBV4-3	TRBJ2-7	.	.	TGCGCCAGCAGCCAAGATCTAGGGGTTTCCTACGAGCAGTACTTC	CASSQDLGVSYEQYF
TRBV6-5	TRBJ1-4	.	.	TGTGCCAGCAGTTATGGGGGCGAGTCAGGGTTCGAAAAACTGTTTTTT	CASSYGGESGFEKLFF
TRBV15	TRBJ2-2	.	.	TGTGCCACCAGCAGAGACGTGACATGGGACACCGGGGAGCTGTTTTTT	CATSRDVTWDTGELFF
TRBV30	TRBJ1-2	.	.	TGTGCCTGGAGTGTAGCTGACTATGGCTACACCTTC	CAWSVADYGYTF
TRBV5-4	TRBJ2-4	.	.	TGTGCCAGCAGCCCATCAGGGGGGTTCATGGACTTC	CASSPSGGFMDF